This is a list of T cell receptor beta chains from one sample in a study of memory CD4+ T cells and cytomegalovirus serostatus. Profiling relied on immunoSEQ multiplex PCR, and the TCRdb table lists in-frame clones only, not all of them. The data show nearly 60,000 clones, roughly 81% seen once. Sequencing was done on a sample of memory CD4+ T cells from blood. All receptors come from an adult in good health and CMV-seronegative. Each CDR3 is given with its conserved first and last residue. Fields, in order: clone size, D gene, J gene, V gene, CDR3 protein, CDR3 DNA. A D gene is named only where the DNA matches it firmly. Not every row has a clone size; where given, it reads once, few, many or a size class.

size: few
D: TRBD2
J: TRBJ2-1
V: TRBV19
CDR3: CASSIDRLAGDHNEQFF
DNA: TGTGCCAGTAGTATAGATAGGCTAGCGGGAGATCACAATGAGCAGTTCTTC

size: -
D: TRBD2
J: TRBJ2-1
V: TRBV7-2
CDR3: CASSLGGGRSYNEQFF
DNA: TGTGCCAGCAGCTTAGGGGGGGGGAGATCCTACAATGAGCAGTTCTTC

size: once
D: -
J: TRBJ1-5
V: TRBV7-8
CDR3: CASSLAVGVQQPQHF
DNA: TGTGCCAGCAGCTTAGCGGTAGGGGTTCAGCAGCCCCAGCATTTT

size: -
D: -
J: TRBJ1-1
V: TRBV11-2
CDR3: CASSLAFSTEAFF
DNA: TGTGCCAGCAGCTTAGCCTTTTCCACTGAAGCTTTCTTT

size: -
D: -
J: TRBJ2-5
V: TRBV18
CDR3: CASSYRQETQYF
DNA: TGTGCCAGCTCGTACAGGCAAGAGACCCAGTACTTC

size: -
D: TRBD2
J: TRBJ2-2
V: TRBV7-3
CDR3: CASSQGVGLAGVTGELFF
DNA: TGTGCCAGCAGCCAAGGGGTTGGGCTAGCGGGGGTCACCGGGGAGCTGTTTTTT

size: -
D: -
J: TRBJ1-2
V: TRBV6-1
CDR3: CASIRDLQRNYGYTF
DNA: TGTGCCAGCATAAGAGACCTCCAACGGAACTATGGCTACACCTTC

size: -
D: -
J: TRBJ1-5
V: TRBV6-5
CDR3: CASRGGGGNQPQHF
DNA: TGTGCCAGCAGGGGCGGTGGGGGAAATCAGCCCCAGCATTTT

size: -
D: -
J: TRBJ1-2
V: TRBV5-5
CDR3: CASSLAIGQSNYGYTF
DNA: TGTGCCAGCAGCTTGGCCATAGGACAGTCAAACTATGGCTACACCTTC

size: -
D: -
J: TRBJ1-1
V: TRBV4-2
CDR3: CASSPGVRTEAFF
DNA: TGTGCCAGCAGCCCGGGGGTTCGCACTGAAGCTTTCTTT

size: few
D: -
J: TRBJ2-5
V: TRBV7-2
CDR3: CASSMLFGQQETQYF
DNA: TGTGCCAGCAGCATGCTCTTCGGACAGCAAGAGACCCAGTACTTC